This TCR beta chain comes out of a study of T-cell reconstitution after alpha-beta-depleted transplantation in children. CDR3 length equals 21 residues. CDR1 MNHEY and CDR2 SVGEGT come from the germline V gene. J was trimmed by 0 bases and V by 2 bases; bases with no gene match: 11. A TCRbeta library incorporating unique molecular identifiers was prepared. Via MiXCR, TCRdb re-called the PCR reads, giving one row per CDR3 protein. The top ten clones hold roughly 3.9% of a sample with approximately 590,000 distinct CDR3 sequences, 10% to 13% of them seen once. The chain combines TRBV6-2 or TRBV6-3 with TRBJ2-6; the match to TRBD1 covers 12 bases. Here the sequenced sample was PBMCs from the stem cell graft donor, taken from the stem cell graft. The TCR comes from a human donor who donated a stem cell graft to a child with acute myeloid leukemia. CDR3 nucleotide sequence: TGTGCCAGCAGTTACCGGCACCCTCGGGACAGGGGGCCCTCTGGGGCCAACGTCCTGACTTTC. Protein product: CASSYRHPRDRGPSGANVLTF.